The following is a T cell receptor beta chain sequence with its context. This sample is part of a study of T cells in Graves' hyperthyroidism and ophthalmopathy. Ophthalmopathy patients had Clinical Activity Score at least 3, NOSPECS grade at least 4, duration under 3 months. Regions amplified from RNA transcripts were the TCR beta CDR3 regions. Researchers ran a first-round RT-PCR on the TCR CDR3 using the HTBI primer set. Using its own MiXCR run on the multiplex PCR reads, TCRdb lists one record per CDR3 protein. The sample lists approximately 600,000 distinct CDR3 sequences, roughly 14% occurring once. The germline V gene has CDR1 KGHDR and CDR2 SFDVKD. Trimming removed 1 base from V and 5 bases from J, with 8 bases in between. This CDR3 region has 13 residues.

This clonotype was sampled from a woman aged 40 to 50 with Graves' ophthalmopathy. Sequences were obtained from blood. The rearrangement links TRBV24-1 to TRBJ2-7, with unresolved D. The CDR3 DNA follows: TGTGCCACCAGTGATTTCCCCGGCAACGAGCAGTACTTC. Its translation: CATSDFPGNEQYF.